These 30 T cell receptor beta chains share one sample of origin, sequenced in a study of T-cell memory formation after mild COVID-19. TCRdb fed the 5' RACE reads into MiXCR, producing one record per CDR3 protein. The table has approximately 290,000 distinct CDR3 sequences, around 8% seen once; the top ten hold approximately 22%. The sequenced sample consisted of PBMCs or a T cell subset sorted from them (not recorded which). These receptors all stem from a man younger than 35 who had mild COVID-19 (a few samples of this study predate the infection). Cell type and time point are not known.

This clonotype has just a few counts. The J gene is TRBJ2-1, the V gene TRBV11-1; perhaps TRBD1 as D (6 bases). Germline V gene sequence: CDR1 SGHAT, CDR2 FQDESV (reference sequence). V dropped 2 bases and J dropped 9 bases, with 17 bases sitting between them. CDR3 length: 15 amino acids. The CDR3 spells CASSLTRLTGSEQFF. The CDR3 bases are TGTGCCAGCAGCTTAACCCGCCTTACAGGGAGTGAGCAGTTCTTC.

About this clonotype: The junction shows a germline mismatch at one end, possibly a read error. The rearrangement uses TRBV18 and TRBJ1-5; tentatively, D is TRBD1 (5 bases). The CDR3 sequence is 16 residues long. In germline, CDR1 is KGHSH, CDR2 LQKENI. The CDR3 bases are TGTGCCAGCTCACCCGAGGGACGGACTAGCAATCAGCCCAAGCATTTT. Its translation is CASSPEGRTSNQPKHF.

This clonotype was counted only a few times. The CDR3 bases are TGTGCCAGCAGCTTGAACGGGGGGGATTCACCCCTCCACTTT. Amino acids: CASSLNGGDSPLHF. This chain joins TRBV5-4 and TRBJ1-6; D perhaps matches TRBD1 (5 bases). The ends were cut back, 1 base at V and 8 bases at J, with 10 bases in the middle. Germline CDR1 is SGHNT and CDR2 is YYREEE (reference sequence). The CDR3 runs to 14 residues.

The V call is TRBV5-1, the J call TRBJ2-5, with 9 bases that match TRBD1. Germline V gene data show CDR1 as SGHRS and CDR2 as YFSETQ. This CDR3 comprises 16 residues. V dropped 4 bases and J dropped 5; count of bases not matched to a gene: 12. The CDR3 DNA reads as TGCGCCAGCAGCCCGTGGACAGGGGCACAGGGGGAGACCCAGTACTTC. Encoded protein: CASSPWTGAQGETQYF.

The J gene is TRBJ2-2, the V gene TRBV7-8; weak D call: TRBD2 (5 bases). Germline V CDR1 and CDR2: SGHVS, FQNEAQ. V dropped 4 bases and J dropped 0 bases, with 15 bases sitting between them. The CDR3 loop spans 17 amino acids. CDR3 amino acids: CASSSPSGLPNTGELFF. As DNA, the CDR3 is TGTGCCAGCAGCTCGCCCTCAGGACTTCCGAACACCGGGGAGCTGTTTTTT.

V gene TRBV6-5 combines with J gene TRBJ2-7; tentatively, D is TRBD1 or TRBD2 (5 bases each). Per germline, CDR1 MNHEY and CDR2 SVGAGI. There are 16 residues in the CDR3. Trimming removed 6 bases at V and 0 bases at J, with 18 bases between. CDR3 in amino acids: CASSRLPGPSSYEQYF. DNA of the CDR3: TGTGCCAGCAGCCGTCTGCCGGGGCCAAGCTCCTACGAGCAGTACTTC.

The table lists this clonotype with a few counts. The chain uses TRBV11-2 and TRBJ2-7, with no clear D. CDR3 size: 11 residues. V lost 5 bases to trimming and J lost 4 bases, with 6 bases between them. Germline V CDR1 and CDR2: SGHAT, FQNNGV. Here the CDR3 DNA reads TGTGCCAGCAGCCGTAGGTACGAGCAGTACTTC. It codes for CASSRRYEQYF.

The sample holds many counts of this clonotype. The rearrangement joins TRBV7-2 to TRBJ1-4; TRBD1 is a possible D gene (6 bases). CDR3 length: 13 residues. V was trimmed by 5 bases and J by 8 bases, leaving 12 bases between them. Germline assignment: CDR1 SGHTA and CDR2 FQGNSA. The CDR3 loop reads CASSVTGLEKLFF. The DNA for the CDR3 is TGTGCCAGCAGCGTCACAGGGTTGGAAAAACTGTTTTTT.

V usage is TRBV5-1 and J usage is TRBJ2-1; 14 positions agree with TRBD2. V was pared by 5 bases and J by 0 bases, with 7 bases of the junction left unmatched. The V gene's germline CDR1 is SGHRS and CDR2 YFSETQ. This CDR3 is built from 18 residues. For the CDR3, the DNA is TGCGCCAGCAGGCCATGGGGACTAGCGGGGGTCTCCTACAATGAGCAGTTCTTC. It encodes CASRPWGLAGVSYNEQFF.

This rearrangement joins TRBV9 to TRBJ2-5; 12 bases agree with TRBD2. The CDR3 loop spans 17 amino acids. After removal of 3 bases from V and 0 bases from J, the junction contained 6 bases not matched to a gene. CDR1 is SGDLS, CDR2 YYNGEE, per germline. CDR3 nucleotides: TGTGCCAGCAGCGGGCTAGCGGGGGGGGAGTACCAAGAGACCCAGTACTTC. Translated: CASSGLAGGEYQETQYF.

This clonotype was counted between two and nine times. This rearrangement joins TRBV20-1 to TRBJ1-3; D remains unclear. V was cut by 2 bases and J by 0 bases, with 11 bases left in between. The CDR3 is 15 residues long. Germline V gives CDR1 DFQATT, CDR2 SNEGSKA (reference sequence). The CDR3 is CSARFGEDSGNTIYF. The CDR3 DNA reads TGCAGTGCTAGATTCGGCGAAGACTCTGGAAACACCATATATTTT.

This clonotype was seen many times. The chain combines TRBV29-1 with TRBJ2-1; D uncertain. The CDR3 is made up of 11 amino acids. Trimming left V 4 bases short and J 1 base short, with 2 bases between. The germline gives CDR1 SQVTM, CDR2 ANQGSEA. The CDR3 DNA sequence: TGCAGCGTTGCTTCCTACAATGAGCAGTTCTTC. Protein: CSVASYNEQFF.

The genes are TRBV20-1 and TRBJ2-3; D possibly corresponds to TRBD2 (5 bases). The CDR3 spans 16 residues. Trimming removed 3 bases at V and 0 bases at J, with 16 bases between. From germline, CDR1 is DFQATT and CDR2 SNEGSKA (reference sequence). CDR3 in DNA: TGCAGTGCTAGTCCACCGGGGTTACCTAGCACAGATACGCAGTATTTT. Amino acid sequence: CSASPPGLPSTDTQYF.

This clonotype came up many times. The V and J genes are TRBV7-6 and TRBJ2-3; D possibly corresponds to TRBD2 (6 bases). CDR1 and CDR2 (germline): SGHVS, FNYEAQ. The V gene lost 4 bases and the J gene lost 4 bases, with 12 bases spanning the gap. CDR3 length: 14 amino acids. CDR3 sequence reads: CASSSGTPSDTQYF. In nucleotides, the CDR3 is TGTGCCAGCAGCTCCGGGACTCCTTCAGATACGCAGTATTTT.

Note on this clonotype: A read error may account for a junction end that differs from germline. The genes are TRBV6-5 and TRBJ1-1; D possibly corresponds to TRBD1 (6 bases). CDR3 length: 12 amino acids. The germline gives CDR1 MNHEY, CDR2 SVGAGI. The DNA for the CDR3 is TGTGCCAGCGGGCAGGGGATTACTGAAGCTTTATTT. It yields the protein CASGQGITEALF.

This clonotype was counted ten times or more. This sequence joins TRBV6-4 and TRBJ2-1; the match to TRBD2 covers 12 bases. The ends lost 6 bases at V and 8 bases at J; junction bases unmatched: 8. CDR3 length: 15 amino acids. Germline V gene lookup returns CDR1 MRHNA and CDR2 SNTAGT. DNA for the CDR3: TGTGCCAGCAGCCGGACTAGCGGGGAGGGGCATGAGCAGTTCTTC. This gives the protein CASSRTSGEGHEQFF.

The rearrangement uses TRBV23-1 and TRBJ2-3, with D hard to call. TRBV23-1 is assigned to the ORF class and has an uncertain function. The CDR3 length is 16 residues. V lost 1 base and J 2 bases, leaving 13 bases between the germline ends. Written as DNA, the CDR3 is TGCGCCAGCAGTCAATGGTTATGGGTTTCCACAGATACGCAGTATTTT. It is translated as CASSQWLWVSTDTQYF.

This clonotype showed up just a few times. The CDR3 region has the DNA TGTGCCAGCAGCTTAGCGTACGGGGAGGGAGGAGAGACCCAGTACTTC. It translates to CASSLAYGEGGETQYF. The rearrangement links TRBV7-2 to TRBJ2-5, with 7 bases matching TRBD2. The CDR3 is made up of 16 amino acids. Germline assignment: CDR1 SGHTA and CDR2 FQGNSA. Germline trimming cut 0 bases from V and 4 bases from J; bases unmatched to any gene: 8.

V usage is TRBV6-5 and J usage is TRBJ2-7; D possibly corresponds to TRBD2 (6 bases). V lost 4 bases to trimming and J lost 3 bases, with 10 bases between them. Germline-derived CDR1 and CDR2 are MNHEY and SVGAGI. The CDR3 extends over 13 amino acids. The DNA of the CDR3 is TGTGCCAGCAGTTTAGCGGAATACTACGAGCAGTACTTC. Protein: CASSLAEYYEQYF.

This clonotype was seen many times. The chain employs TRBV7-9 and TRBJ2-7; 13 bases are shared with TRBD2. V gave up 5 bases and J gave up 3 bases; unmatched junction bases: 1. CDR3 size: 14 residues. Germline values: CDR1 SEHNR, CDR2 FQNEAQ (reference sequence). The CDR3 DNA follows: TGTGCCAGCAGCAGGACTAGCGGGGGCTACGAGCAGTACTTC. Protein product: CASSRTSGGYEQYF.

There are a few counts of this clonotype. The chain carries TRBV20-1 and TRBJ1-2; 9 bases line up with TRBD1. The V gene's germline CDR1 is DFQATT and CDR2 SNEGSKA (reference sequence). The CDR3 extends over 13 amino acids. The ends lost 6 bases at V and 1 base at J; junction bases unmatched: 3. CDR3 in DNA: TGCAGTGCCCCGACAGGGGGTAACTATGGCTACACCTTC. Its translation: CSAPTGGNYGYTF.

This clonotype was seen a few times. The rearrangement joins TRBV29-1 to TRBJ2-7; D perhaps matches TRBD2 (6 bases). The germline V gene encodes CDR1 SQVTM and CDR2 ANQGSEA. V was clipped by 4 bases and J by 6 bases, with 16 bases between them. The CDR3 is made up of 13 amino acids. The CDR3 DNA follows: TGCAGCGTTGCAGGGACGGGAGCGGCCGAGCAGTACTTC. This encodes CSVAGTGAAEQYF.

The table lists this clonotype with a few counts. The chain combines TRBV11-2 with TRBJ1-5; 7 bases are shared with TRBD1. The CDR3 totals 14 residues. The junction had 6 bases not matched to a gene; V was cut back by 6 bases and J by 4 bases. Germline lookup yields CDR1 SGHAT and CDR2 FQNNGV. CDR3 amino acids: CASRQQGRNQPQHF. CDR3 sequence (DNA): TGTGCCAGCAGGCAACAGGGGAGAAATCAGCCCCAGCATTTT.

This clonotype showed up just a few times. The chain has TRBV9 and TRBJ1-5; 8 bases line up with TRBD1. The CDR3 loop spans 16 amino acids. CDR1 SGDLS and CDR2 YYNGEE come from the germline V gene. V gave up 4 bases and J gave up 4 bases; unmatched junction bases: 10. The CDR3 sequence is CASSPGTGASNQPQHF. The CDR3 DNA reads TGTGCCAGCAGCCCGGGGACAGGAGCATCTAATCAGCCCCAGCATTTT.

The CDR3 DNA sequence: TGCGCCAGCAGCCAAGTATTCGAGGGGTCCTACGAGCAGTACGTC. Translated: CASSQVFEGSYEQYV. V is TRBV4-1 and J is TRBJ2-7; the D gene could be TRBD1 or TRBD2 (5 bases each). The CDR3 length is 15 residues. Looked up from germline, CDR1 is MGHRA and CDR2 is YSYEKL. V was pared by 1 base and J by 1 base, with 11 bases between.

This clonotype was observed many times. The chain recombines TRBV20-1 with TRBJ1-5, with D possibly TRBD1 on 6 matching bases. CDR3 length equals 12 residues. Germline lookup yields CDR1 DFQATT and CDR2 SNEGSKA (reference sequence). V lost 5 bases to trimming and J lost 3 bases, with 8 bases between them. For the CDR3, the DNA is TGCAGTGCTGGACAGCCCAATCAGCCCCAGCATTTT. Protein: CSAGQPNQPQHF.

This clonotype was detected a few times. This could be a read error, since a much larger clone is one nucleotide away. The V gene is TRBV6-5, the J gene TRBJ2-3, with D hard to call. The CDR3 extends over 12 amino acids. The V gene's germline CDR1 is MNHEY and CDR2 SVGAGI. V lost 6 bases, J lost 0 bases, and 4 bases lay in between. The CDR3 DNA reads TGTGCCAGCAGCGCTAGCACAGATACGCAGTATTTT. Translating it yields CASSASTDTQYF.

This chain joins TRBV7-2 and TRBJ2-3; tentatively, D is TRBD1 or TRBD2 (5 bases each). V lost 0 bases and J 0 bases, leaving 13 bases between the germline ends. Germline CDR1 SGHTA, CDR2 FQGNSA. This CDR3 is built from 17 residues. The CDR3 is CASSLASGTGSTDTQYF. The CDR3 DNA sequence: TGTGCCAGCAGCTTAGCTTCTGGGACCGGCAGCACAGATACGCAGTATTTT.

The sample holds many counts of this clonotype. This chain joins TRBV7-2 and TRBJ2-5, with TRBD1 matching 9 bases. Germline V gene lookup returns CDR1 SGHTA and CDR2 FQGNSA. This CDR3 is 15 amino acids long. With V trimmed by 5 bases and J by 3 bases, 7 bases remained unmatched. The DNA for the CDR3 is TGTGCCAGCAGCCCAAACAGGGGGCGCGAAGAGACCCAGTACTTC. Amino acid sequence: CASSPNRGREETQYF. Full variable domain (remainder filled in from reference TRBV7-2 and TRBJ2-5): GAGVSQSPSNKVTEKGKDVELRCDPISGHTALYWYRQSLGQGLEFLIYFQGNSAPDKSGLPSDRFSAERTGGSVSTLTIQRTQQEDSAVYLCASSPNRGREETQYFGPGTRLLVL.

A few counts support this clonotype. The chain combines TRBV7-9 with TRBJ2-5; D is ambiguous. This CDR3 is 15 amino acids long. Germline CDR1 SEHNR, CDR2 FQNEAQ (reference sequence). Trimming stripped 3 bases from V and 5 bases from J, with 16 bases between. Written as DNA, the CDR3 is TGTGCCAGCAGCTTCCCTCTAAAGCCTTTGGAGACCCAGTACTTC. Amino acid sequence: CASSFPLKPLETQYF.